These 2 T cell receptor beta chains were all obtained from the same sample, sequenced in a study of blood T cell repertoires in COVID-19. TCRdb keeps only in-frame clones here, not all; method: immunoSEQ multiplex PCR. The repertoire has under 170,000 clones, roughly 84% of them found once; the top ten carry more than 2%. The specimen was peripheral blood. The origin of the receptors is a man between 65 and 79 years old with acute or convalescent COVID-19.

This chain uses TRBV29-1 with TRBJ2-5, with 7 bases matching TRBD1. CDR3 size: 13 residues. Trimming cost V 6 bases and J 4 bases; bases outside gene matches: 8. Per the germline V gene, CDR1 is SQVTM and CDR2 is ANQGSEA. CDR3 sequence (DNA): TGCAGCGTCACCCCGACAGGGATAGAGACCCAGTACTTC. It yields the protein CSVTPTGIETQYF.

V usage is TRBV18 and J usage is TRBJ1-4, with a tentative D call TRBD1 (6 bases). Germline values: CDR1 KGHSH, CDR2 LQKENI. CDR3 length equals 15 residues. V lost 5 bases to trimming and J lost 4 bases, with 14 bases between them. DNA for the CDR3: TGTGCCAGCTCATCCCCGGGGGGCAGTAATGAAAAACTGTTTTTT. Protein: CASSSPGGSNEKLFF.